These 16 T cell receptor beta chains share one sample of origin, sequenced in a study of T cells in Graves' hyperthyroidism and ophthalmopathy. RNA transcripts were the template for amplifying TCR beta CDR3 regions. An initial round of RT-PCR targeting the TCR CDR3 relied on the HTBI primer set. Via MiXCR, TCRdb re-called the multiplex PCR reads, giving one row per CDR3 protein. The sample carries tens of thousands of distinct CDR3 sequences, roughly 49% recorded once. Material: blood. The source is a woman in her twenties or thirties with Graves' ophthalmopathy.

The chain links TRBV2 to TRBJ2-1; the match to TRBD2 covers 7 bases. The ends lost 5 bases at V and 6 bases at J; junction bases unmatched: 7. The CDR3 length is 14 residues. Germline CDR1 is SNHLY and CDR2 is FYNNEI. The CDR3 DNA reads TGTGCCAGCAGTACCCTAGCGGCTGCCAATGAGCAGTTCTTC. As protein: CASSTLAAANEQFF.

The chain uses TRBV3-1 and TRBJ1-3, with TRBD1 as a possible D gene (6 bases). CDR1 is LGHDT, CDR2 YNNKEL, per germline (reference sequence). The length of the CDR3 is 15 residues. V lost 4 bases, J lost 3 bases, and 13 bases lay in between. The CDR3 DNA is TGTGCCAGCAGCCCCTTCACAGGGCTTGGAAACACCATATATTTT. Amino acids: CASSPFTGLGNTIYF.

This chain's CDR3 is CASSQESWARDGGYTF. CDR3 sequence (DNA): TGTGCCAGCAGCCAAGAAAGCTGGGCGAGGGATGGAGGCTACACCTTC. The chain recombines TRBV14 with TRBJ1-2; D gene unclear. V gave up 0 bases and J gave up 8 bases, with 19 bases separating them. This CDR3 spans 16 amino acids. Germline values: CDR1 SGHDN, CDR2 FVKESK.

The V gene is TRBV24-1, the J gene TRBJ1-2; possible D gene TRBD1, 5 bases. The CDR3 spans 12 residues. The V gene's germline CDR1 is KGHDR and CDR2 SFDVKD. Trimming left V 9 bases short and J 4 bases short, with 11 bases between. In DNA, the CDR3 is TGTGCCACCTCTAAGGGGACCTATGGCTACACCTTC. Amino acids: CATSKGTYGYTF.

CDR3 sequence reads: CASSLNQPGSGNTFF. The CDR3 bases are TGTGCCAGCAGCTTAAACCAACCTGGCTCTGGAAACACGTTCTTC. The chain carries TRBV7-2 and TRBJ2-1; D not certain. The germline gives CDR1 SGHTA, CDR2 FQGNSA. With 2 bases removed from V and 15 bases from J, the gap between germline ends came to 23 bases. The CDR3 totals 15 residues.

Ten or more counts support this clonotype. V usage is TRBV14 and J usage is TRBJ2-5, with D unclear. Looked up from germline, CDR1 is SGHDN and CDR2 is FVKESK. This CDR3 has 15 amino acids. Trimming shortened V by 0 bases and J by 5 bases, and 13 bases separated the two germline ends. The CDR3 sequence is CASSQESWARETQYF. The CDR3 DNA follows: TGTGCCAGCAGCCAAGAAAGCTGGGCGAGGGAGACCCAGTACTTC.

This clonotype has a count of ten or more. The rearrangement uses TRBV28 and TRBJ1-5; TRBD1 aligns across 7 bases. Germline CDR1 reads MDHEN; CDR2 reads SYDVKM. Unmatched junction bases numbered 10, after V lost 7 bases and J lost 4 bases. CDR3 length equals 15 residues. The CDR3 is CASTRRTGQNQPQHF. CDR3 nucleotides: TGTGCCAGCACCCGTCGGACAGGACAGAATCAGCCCCAGCATTTT.

The table lists this clonotype with many counts. The chain links TRBV3-1 to TRBJ2-7, with unresolved D. Trimming left V 5 bases short and J 6 bases short, with 11 bases between. This CDR3 comprises 12 residues. Germline loops: CDR1 LGHDT, CDR2 YNNKEL (reference sequence). The CDR3 DNA reads as TGTGCCAGCAGCGACTCCCGAGCCGAGCAGTACTTC. It yields the protein CASSDSRAEQYF.

The CDR3 DNA sequence: TGTGCCACTGAGGGACTAGCGGGTTCGAATGAAAAACTGTTTTTT. It encodes CATEGLAGSNEKLFF. The chain links TRBV6-5 to TRBJ1-4; D perhaps matches TRBD1 (5 bases). This CDR3 is built from 15 residues. V lost 10 bases to trimming and J lost 5 bases, with 20 bases between them. Germline V gives CDR1 MNHEY, CDR2 SVGAGI.

About this clonotype: At one of its ends the junction is not consistent with the germline gene, which may arise from a read error. The J gene is TRBJ2-1, the V gene TRBV20-1, with 7 bases fitting TRBD1. CDR1 and CDR2 from the germline V gene are DFQATT and SNEGSKA (reference sequence). The CDR3 length is 13 residues. CDR3 nucleotides: TGCAGTGCCAGGGGGATTGGGGGCAATGGGCAGTTCTTC. Translated, it gives CSARGIGGNGQFF.

The chain employs TRBV28 and TRBJ2-3; TRBD2 agrees at 7 bases. CDR1 is MDHEN and CDR2 is SYDVKM in the germline V gene. The ends lost 2 bases at V and 2 bases at J; junction bases unmatched: 4. This CDR3 has 15 residues. The CDR3 sequence is CASSLPSGLTDTQYF. The CDR3 DNA is TGTGCCAGCAGTTTACCTAGCGGCCTCACAGATACGCAGTATTTT.

At least ten counts were recorded for this clonotype. V is TRBV5-1 and J is TRBJ1-1; TRBD1 matches at 8 bases. The V gene's germline CDR1 is SGHRS and CDR2 YFSETQ. J was trimmed by 5 bases and V by 3 bases; bases with no gene match: 9. The CDR3 is 15 residues long. The CDR3 sequence is CASSSEPGGGTEAFF. CDR3 bases: TGCGCCAGCAGCTCGGAGCCAGGGGGCGGGACTGAAGCTTTCTTT.

The chain combines TRBV7-2 with TRBJ2-7, with TRBD2 identical over 11 bases. Per the germline V gene, CDR1 is SGHTA and CDR2 is FQGNSA. The CDR3 contains 16 residues. With 1 base clipped from V and 3 bases from J, the junction kept 5 bases outside the gene matches. As DNA, the CDR3 is TGTGCCAGCAGCTTAGTAGGCGGGACTAGCGGCTACGAGCAGTACTTC. Protein product: CASSLVGGTSGYEQYF.

This clonotype was seen repeatedly, ten times or more. The V call is TRBV4-1, the J call TRBJ2-7; unclear D gene. Germline V gene data show CDR1 as MGHRA and CDR2 as YSYEKL. Trimming took 0 bases from V and 6 from J, leaving 9 bases between them. The CDR3 covers 13 residues. CDR3 bases: TGCGCCAGCAGCCAAGAACTGGCTGGCGAGCAGTACTTC. Translated: CASSQELAGEQYF.

This clonotype was picked up many times. The chain joins TRBV5-1 to TRBJ2-5, with TRBD1 identical over 8 bases. CDR3 length: 14 amino acids. Looked up from germline, CDR1 is SGHRS and CDR2 is YFSETQ. The V segment lost 6 bases and the J segment 2 bases; nucleotides outside the gene matches: 6. The CDR3 DNA sequence: TGCGCCAGCAATCCGACAGGGGTGCAAGAGACCCAGTACTTC. It encodes CASNPTGVQETQYF.

This clonotype occurred many times. This chain joins TRBV28 and TRBJ2-7, with 11 positions matching TRBD1. J gave up 7 bases and V 5 bases, and 13 bases lay outside the gene matches. From germline, CDR1 is MDHEN and CDR2 SYDVKM. The CDR3 length is 16 residues. CDR3 region: CASSLSLGQGAGEQYF. The CDR3 region has the DNA TGTGCCAGCAGTCTCTCTCTCGGACAGGGGGCGGGTGAGCAGTACTTC. The full variable domain, rest sourced from reference TRBV28 and TRBJ2-7, is DVKVTQSSRYLVKRTGEKVFLECVQDMDHENMFWYRQDPGLGLRLIYFSYDVKMKEKGDIPEGYSVSREKKERFSLILESASTNQTSMYLCASSLSLGQGAGEQYFGPGTRLTVT.